The 21 T cell receptor beta chains below come from one sample, sequenced in a study of vaccination and CD4 T cells after COVID-19. Treatment given: roughly ten-day PBMC culture with coronavirus spike peptide pools or control peptides (ViraFEST assay). Which antigens these TCRs recognize remains unknown. Oncomine TCR Beta short-read sequencing was applied to DNA from cultured CD4+ T cells. TCRdb recomputed calls from the PCR reads with MiXCR, one row per CDR3 protein. The sample records 14,000 to 15,000 distinct CDR3 sequences, nearly 75% being singletons. The sequencing input was CD4+ T cells from blood, cultured in vitro. Source of these receptors: a human donor who had recovered from COVID-19.

The rearrangement uses TRBV20-1 and TRBJ2-1; D may be TRBD2 (5 bases). CDR1 is DFQATT, CDR2 SNEGSKA, per germline (reference sequence). The V and J ends lost 3 bases and 3 bases respectively, with 12 bases between them. The CDR3 has 14 amino acids. CDR3 nucleotide sequence: TGCAGTGCTAGTGAGGGCTACCGCTACAATGAGCAGTTCTTC. As protein: CSASEGYRYNEQFF.

The V gene is TRBV10-3, the J gene TRBJ1-5, with 7 bases lining up with TRBD1. The germline V gene has CDR1 ENHRY and CDR2 SYGVKD. The CDR3 length is 16 residues. The junction had 16 bases not matched to a gene; V was cut back by 4 bases and J by 10 bases. CDR3 in amino acids: CAISVRPEGASGPQHF. Here the CDR3 DNA reads TGTGCCATCAGTGTACGTCCCGAGGGGGCGAGTGGTCCCCAGCATTTT.

This chain uses TRBV6-1 with TRBJ1-2; D is undetermined. The CDR3 loop spans 12 amino acids. CDR1 and CDR2 (germline): MNHNS, SASEGT. Trimming cost V 5 bases and J 6 bases, with 10 bases left between them. For the CDR3, the DNA is TGTGCCAGCAGTCCCCTCGTCCATGGCTACACCTTC. The encoded protein is CASSPLVHGYTF.

This clonotype was counted once. V gene TRBV6-1 combines with J gene TRBJ2-3; D is possibly TRBD2 (6 bases). CDR1 and CDR2 from the germline V gene are MNHNS and SASEGT. Trimming cost V 6 bases and J 2 bases, with 9 bases left between them. The CDR3 has 13 residues. The CDR3 loop reads CASSRDSTDTQYF. The CDR3 region has the DNA TGTGCCAGCAGCCGGGACTCCACAGATACGCAGTATTTT.

V and J are TRBV11-1 and TRBJ1-1; the match to TRBD1 covers 9 bases. The CDR3 covers 17 residues. V lost 6 bases, J lost 7 bases, and 18 bases stayed unmatched. The germline gives CDR1 SGHAT, CDR2 FQDESV (reference sequence). CDR3 in amino acids: CASRGAPGQGGEFEAFF. CDR3 DNA: TGTGCCAGCAGAGGGGCACCGGGACAGGGAGGGGAATTTGAAGCTTTCTTT.

The chain carries TRBV20-1 and TRBJ1-5; D gene uncertain. Trimming cost V 3 bases and J 4 bases, with 7 bases left between them. The CDR3 sequence is 12 residues long. Germline V CDR1 and CDR2: DFQATT, SNEGSKA (reference sequence). The CDR3 spells CSASDQNQPQHF. The CDR3 coding sequence is TGCAGTGCTAGCGATCAAAATCAGCCCCAGCATTTT.

This CDR3 is CAISESVQGDGYTF. The DNA of the CDR3 is TGTGCCATCAGTGAGTCTGTACAGGGGGACGGCTACACCTTC. The V call is TRBV10-3, the J call TRBJ1-2, with 8 positions matching TRBD1. This CDR3 has 14 residues. The germline V gene encodes CDR1 ENHRY and CDR2 SYGVKD. V gave up 0 bases and J gave up 8 bases; unmatched junction bases: 5.

The chain has TRBV20-1 and TRBJ1-6; D ambiguous. The CDR3 consists of 13 residues. Germline V gene data show CDR1 as DFQATT and CDR2 as SNEGSKA (reference sequence). The CDR3 coding sequence is TGCAGCGCGTACGATGGTCGGTCCCCACCCCTCCACTTT. Encoded protein: CSAYDGRSPPLHF.

This clonotype was detected only a few times. In DNA form, the CDR3 reads TGTGCCAGCAGCTCTAACAGGGGGCGAGGCTACACCTTC. This encodes CASSSNRGRGYTF. The chain links TRBV7-6 to TRBJ1-2, with TRBD1 matching over 9 bases. CDR3 size: 13 residues. Trimming removed 4 bases from V and 8 bases from J; junction bases left unmatched: 5. Germline values: CDR1 SGHVS, CDR2 FNYEAQ.

The table lists this clonotype with a few counts. The V gene is TRBV6-1, the J gene TRBJ1-2; D gene ambiguous. This CDR3 has 13 residues. CDR1 and CDR2 from the germline V gene are MNHNS and SASEGT. Between the trimmed V and J ends, which lost 4 bases and 8 bases, there was a span of 14 bases. CDR3 sequence reads: CASSAERDRGYTF. In nucleotides, the CDR3 is TGTGCCAGCAGTGCCGAAAGGGATAGGGGCTACACCTTC.

The rearrangement links TRBV7-9 to TRBJ2-7; TRBD2 matches 9 bases. Trimming took 3 bases from V and 0 from J; bases not matched to a gene: 6. The CDR3 length is 16 residues. Per the germline V gene, CDR1 is SEHNR and CDR2 is FQNEAQ (reference sequence). The CDR3 loop reads CASSFLPTSGSYEQYF. The CDR3 DNA is TGTGCCAGCAGCTTTTTACCGACTAGCGGCTCCTACGAGCAGTACTTC.

This chain uses TRBV5-6 with TRBJ1-1; no firm D call. Germline V CDR1 and CDR2: SGHDT, YYEEEE. V was cut by 0 bases and J by 1 base, with 10 bases left in between. The CDR3 is 15 amino acids. The CDR3 sequence: CASSLASVRNTEAFF. Written as DNA, the CDR3 is TGTGCCAGCAGCTTGGCTAGTGTCAGGAACACTGAAGCTTTCTTT.

The chain employs TRBV7-2 and TRBJ2-3; no clear D. V lost 5 bases to trimming and J lost 4 bases, with 19 bases between them. The CDR3 spans 16 residues. The germline gives CDR1 SGHTA, CDR2 FQGNSA. CDR3 residues: CASSPRAGTIADTQYF. In DNA, the CDR3 is TGTGCCAGCAGCCCAAGGGCAGGTACGATCGCAGATACGCAGTATTTT.

This chain connects TRBV28 to TRBJ1-6; D remains unclear. Germline V gene sequence: CDR1 MDHEN, CDR2 SYDVKM. CDR3 length: 13 residues. The V gene lost 3 bases and the J gene lost 7 bases, with 7 bases spanning the gap. CDR3 DNA: TGTGCCAGCAGTTTTACAAGGAATTCACCCCTCCACTTT. Protein sequence: CASSFTRNSPLHF.

J is TRBJ1-1 and V is TRBV6-2 or TRBV6-3; 8 bases agree with TRBD1. The CDR3 consists of 15 residues. Losses at the gene ends were 2 bases for V and 4 bases for J; bases not matched to a gene: 6. CDR1 is MNHEY, CDR2 SVGEGT, per germline. This CDR3 reads CASSYASTGGTEAFF. Written as DNA, the CDR3 is TGTGCCAGCAGTTACGCTTCCACAGGGGGCACTGAAGCTTTCTTT.

The J gene is TRBJ2-1, the V gene TRBV10-2, with 13 bases aligning to TRBD2. The CDR3 has 20 residues. V shed 7 bases and J 8 bases; nucleotides not matched to a gene: 23. Germline V gives CDR1 WSHSY, CDR2 SAAADI. The CDR3 nucleotides read TGCGCCAGCACCCCCTTCCGTGGCGCCGGGGGACTAGCGGGGACGGATGAGCAGTTCTTC. Translating gives CASTPFRGAGGLAGTDEQFF.

The CDR3: CATDQAGGTDTQYF. The CDR3 DNA reads as TGTGCCACCGATCAAGCAGGCGGCACAGATACGCAGTATTTT. The chain combines TRBV24-1 with TRBJ2-3, with D uncertain. The germline V and J ends were trimmed by 9 bases and 1 base, with 13 bases remaining between them. Looked up from germline, CDR1 is KGHDR and CDR2 is SFDVKD. This CDR3 is 14 amino acids long.

The chain is built from TRBV6-1 and TRBJ1-5, with D possibly being TRBD1 (5 bases). The germline V gene encodes CDR1 MNHNS and CDR2 SASEGT. CDR3 length: 14 residues. V was cut by 6 bases and J by 5 bases, with 14 bases left in between. The CDR3 sequence: CASSPGRGYQPQHF. For the CDR3, the DNA is TGTGCCAGCAGCCCCGGGAGGGGCTATCAGCCCCAGCATTTT.

The chain has TRBV6-1 and TRBJ1-2; D is undetermined. Trimming took 1 base from V and 0 from J, leaving 12 bases between them. This CDR3 contains 16 residues. Germline CDR1 reads MNHNS; CDR2 reads SASEGT. The CDR3: CASSEGPGGSNYGYTF. The CDR3 DNA is TGTGCCAGCAGTGAAGGGCCCGGAGGCTCTAACTATGGCTACACCTTC.

The chain combines TRBV6-2 or TRBV6-3 with TRBJ1-1; D gene unclear. The germline V gene encodes CDR1 MNHEY and CDR2 SVGEGT. The ends were cut back, 8 bases at V and 8 bases at J, with 15 bases in the middle. The CDR3 has 12 residues. CDR3 sequence: CASSTRGREAFF. The DNA of the CDR3 is TGTGCCAGCTCTACAAGAGGGAGGGAAGCTTTCTTT.

The chain links TRBV12-3 or TRBV12-4 to TRBJ1-2; 7 bases match TRBD1. With V trimmed by 6 bases and J by 6 bases, 13 bases remained unmatched. This CDR3 contains 15 residues. The CDR3 spells CASSQGFGTANGYTF. The CDR3 nucleotides read TGTGCCAGCAGCCAGGGATTTGGGACAGCAAATGGCTACACCTTC.